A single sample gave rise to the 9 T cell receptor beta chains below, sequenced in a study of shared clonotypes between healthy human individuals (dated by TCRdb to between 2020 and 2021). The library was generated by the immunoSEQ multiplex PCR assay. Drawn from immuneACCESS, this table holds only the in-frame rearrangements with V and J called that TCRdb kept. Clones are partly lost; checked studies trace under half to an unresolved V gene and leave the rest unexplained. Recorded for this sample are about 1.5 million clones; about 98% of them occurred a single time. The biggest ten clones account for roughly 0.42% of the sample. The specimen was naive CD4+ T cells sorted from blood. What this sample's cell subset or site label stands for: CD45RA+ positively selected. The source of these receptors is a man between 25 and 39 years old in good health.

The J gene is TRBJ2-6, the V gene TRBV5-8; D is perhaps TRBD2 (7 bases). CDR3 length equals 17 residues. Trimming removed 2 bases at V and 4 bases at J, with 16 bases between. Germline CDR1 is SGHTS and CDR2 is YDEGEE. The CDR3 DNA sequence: TGTGCCAGCAGCTTACCTGGGGGGGCAACAGGGGCCAACGTCCTGACTTTC. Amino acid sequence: CASSLPGGATGANVLTF.

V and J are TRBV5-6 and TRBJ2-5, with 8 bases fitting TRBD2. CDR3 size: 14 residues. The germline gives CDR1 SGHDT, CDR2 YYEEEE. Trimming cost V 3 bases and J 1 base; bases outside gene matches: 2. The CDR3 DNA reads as TGTGCCAGCAGCTGGACTAGCTTCCAAGAGACCCAGTACTTC. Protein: CASSWTSFQETQYF.

CDR3 coding DNA: TGTGCCAGCAGCTTAGATGGACTAGGCTCCTACAATGAGCAGTTCTTC. This sequence encodes CASSLDGLGSYNEQFF. The rearrangement uses TRBV7-2 and TRBJ2-1; 7 nucleotides align to TRBD2. The CDR3 totals 16 residues. Germline values: CDR1 SGHTA, CDR2 FQGNSA. V shed 1 base and J 0 bases; nucleotides not matched to a gene: 3.

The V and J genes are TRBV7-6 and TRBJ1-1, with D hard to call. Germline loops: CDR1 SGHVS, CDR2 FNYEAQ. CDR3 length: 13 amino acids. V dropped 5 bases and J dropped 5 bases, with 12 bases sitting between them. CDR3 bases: TGTGCCAGCAGCCTCAAGGGTCAGACTGAAGCTTTCTTT. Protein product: CASSLKGQTEAFF.

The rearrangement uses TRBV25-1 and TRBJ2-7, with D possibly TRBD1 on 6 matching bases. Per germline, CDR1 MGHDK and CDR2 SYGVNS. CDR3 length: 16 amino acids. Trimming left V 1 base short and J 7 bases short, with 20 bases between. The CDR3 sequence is CASSEWVAGSQGEQYF. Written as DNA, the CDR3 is TGTGCCAGCAGTGAATGGGTAGCAGGGTCTCAGGGGGAGCAGTACTTC.

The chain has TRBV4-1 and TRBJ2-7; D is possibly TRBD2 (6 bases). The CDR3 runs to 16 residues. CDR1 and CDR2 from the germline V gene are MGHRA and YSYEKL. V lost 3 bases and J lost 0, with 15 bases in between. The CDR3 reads CASSQKQASVSYEQYF. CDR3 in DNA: TGCGCCAGCAGCCAGAAGCAGGCTAGCGTCTCCTACGAGCAGTACTTC.

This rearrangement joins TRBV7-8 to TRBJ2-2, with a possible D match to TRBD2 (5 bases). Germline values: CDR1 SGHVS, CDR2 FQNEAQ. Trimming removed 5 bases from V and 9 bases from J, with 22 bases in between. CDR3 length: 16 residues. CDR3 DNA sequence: TGTGCCAGCAGCGAGAGGACTGATCTCATCCTGCGGGAGCTGTTTTTT. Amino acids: CASSERTDLILRELFF.

This chain's CDR3 is CASSLVSGSGSSKNIQYF. The DNA of the CDR3 is TGTGCCAGCAGCTTAGTGTCAGGTAGCGGGAGTTCCAAAAACATTCAGTACTTC. V is TRBV13 and J is TRBJ2-4; 9 positions match TRBD2. J gave up 2 bases and V 1 base, and 9 bases lay outside the gene matches. This CDR3 contains 18 residues. Looked up from germline, CDR1 is PRHDT and CDR2 is FYEKMQ (reference sequence).

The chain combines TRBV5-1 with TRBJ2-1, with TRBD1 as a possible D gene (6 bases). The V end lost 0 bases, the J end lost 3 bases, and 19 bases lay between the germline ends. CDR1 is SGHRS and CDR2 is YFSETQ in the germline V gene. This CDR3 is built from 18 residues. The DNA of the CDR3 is TGCGCCAGCAGCTTGGCCCCAGGTGGGGGCGGCGTCTACAATGAGCAGTTCTTC. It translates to CASSLAPGGGGVYNEQFF.